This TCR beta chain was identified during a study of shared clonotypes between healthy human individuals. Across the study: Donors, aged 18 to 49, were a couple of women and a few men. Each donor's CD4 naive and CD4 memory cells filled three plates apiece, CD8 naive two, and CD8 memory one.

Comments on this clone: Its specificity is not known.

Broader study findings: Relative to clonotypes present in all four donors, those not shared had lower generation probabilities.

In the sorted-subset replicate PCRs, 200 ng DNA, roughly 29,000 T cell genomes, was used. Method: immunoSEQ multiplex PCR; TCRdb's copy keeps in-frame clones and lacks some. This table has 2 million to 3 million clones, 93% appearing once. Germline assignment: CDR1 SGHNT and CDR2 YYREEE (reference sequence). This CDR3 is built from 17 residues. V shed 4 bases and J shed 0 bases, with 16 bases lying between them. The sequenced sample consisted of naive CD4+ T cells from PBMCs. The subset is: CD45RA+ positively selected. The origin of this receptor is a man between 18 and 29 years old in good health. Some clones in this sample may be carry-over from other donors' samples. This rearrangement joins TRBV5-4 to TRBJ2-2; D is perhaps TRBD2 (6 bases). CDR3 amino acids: CASSVGVGGPNTGELFF. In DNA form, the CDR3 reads TGTGCCAGCAGCGTCGGAGTCGGAGGGCCGAACACCGGGGAGCTGTTTTTT.